The T cell receptor beta chain described here comes from a study of T cells in Graves' hyperthyroidism and ophthalmopathy. Study-wide points: Among thyroid clonotypes expanded above 0.001, most also appeared in blood. Ophthalmopathy was identified by the model a median about 6.8 months ahead of onset.

TCR beta CDR3 region amplification was performed from RNA transcripts. TCR CDR3 underwent first-round RT-PCR with the HTBI primer set. TCRdb reanalysed the multiplex PCR reads using MiXCR and keeps one entry per CDR3 protein. Of around 600,000 distinct CDR3 sequences listed, roughly 46% are singletons. Worth noting for this clonotype: The antigen is undetermined.

V shed 3 bases and J shed 0 bases, with 12 bases lying between them. The V gene's germline CDR1 is SGHNT and CDR2 YENEEA. This CDR3 contains 15 residues. What was sequenced was peripheral blood or thyroid tissue (not recorded which). The rearrangement joins TRBV11-3 to TRBJ2-7; D is perhaps TRBD2 (5 bases). The sequence was obtained from an adult man with Graves' disease, either hyperthyroidism or ophthalmopathy (not recorded which). The CDR3 DNA reads TGTGCCAGCAGCTTTCTAGTGGGAGACTCCTACGAGCAGTACTTC. Translation: CASSFLVGDSYEQYF.